This is a list of T cell receptor beta chains from one sample in a study of blood T cell repertoires in COVID-19. Measured with immunoSEQ multiplex PCR; TCRdb has only the in-frame clones, and not every one. The table includes a few hundred thousand clones, 85% to 90% detected once. Material for sequencing was peripheral blood. Receptors originate from a woman aged 40 to 55 with acute or convalescent COVID-19. Each CDR3 is given without its conserved first and last residue. A D gene is named only where the DNA matches it firmly.

D: -; V: TRBV2; J: TRBJ1-1; CDR3: ASSNDRNTEAF
D: -; V: TRBV11-2; J: TRBJ1-2; CDR3: ASSLGPQGGPGYT
D: -; V: TRBV6-4; J: TRBJ1-2; CDR3: ASSERASNYGYT
D: -; V: TRBV4-1; J: TRBJ1-1; CDR3: ASSQVEGGMNTEAF
D: -; V: TRBV25-1; J: TRBJ1-1; CDR3: ASSESGGSTEAF
D: -; V: TRBV29-1; J: TRBJ2-3; CDR3: SVVGRRRDTQY
D: TRBD1; V: TRBV5-1; J: TRBJ2-1; CDR3: ASSHYRGRNEQF
D: -; V: TRBV18; J: TRBJ1-3; CDR3: ASSPLLRESPGNTIY
D: -; V: TRBV25-1; J: TRBJ1-6; CDR3: ASSEDRLVAALH
D: -; V: TRBV7-8; J: TRBJ1-2; CDR3: ASSSGGGYT
D: TRBD1; V: TRBV4-1; J: TRBJ1-5; CDR3: ASSLGQGNQPQH
D: -; V: TRBV5-4; J: TRBJ1-2; CDR3: ASSPGGANYGYT
D: -; V: TRBV10-1; J: TRBJ1-5; CDR3: ASTERGYSNQPQH
D: TRBD1; V: TRBV5-6; J: TRBJ1-1; CDR3: ASSWGQGRSTEAF
D: -; V: TRBV3-1/TRBV3-2; J: TRBJ1-5; CDR3: ASSQGGRESRQTSNQPQH
D: -; V: TRBV11-2; J: TRBJ1-6; CDR3: ASSTGLFNSPLH
D: -; V: TRBV6-4; J: TRBJ1-5; CDR3: ASSDSSGDNQPQH
D: -; V: TRBV5-6; J: TRBJ2-1; CDR3: ASSFGGDGSYNEQF
D: TRBD2; V: TRBV24-1; J: TRBJ2-5; CDR3: ATSAGGQETQY
D: -; V: TRBV6-2/TRBV6-3; J: TRBJ1-1; CDR3: ASSYSDMNTEAF
D: TRBD1; V: TRBV7-2; J: TRBJ1-5; CDR3: ASSLDQGARPGQPQH
D: -; V: TRBV6-5; J: TRBJ1-1; CDR3: ASSYFGQMNTEAF
D: -; V: TRBV19; J: TRBJ1-2; CDR3: ASGQSYGYT
D: -; V: TRBV24-1; J: TRBJ2-5; CDR3: ATSDFPGLEETQY
D: -; V: TRBV29-1; J: TRBJ2-2; CDR3: SVPGLGAGTGELF
D: -; V: TRBV4-1; J: TRBJ2-3; CDR3: ASSQGTATDTQY
D: TRBD2; V: TRBV24-1; J: TRBJ2-5; CDR3: ATSEGGRETQY
D: TRBD2; V: TRBV9; J: TRBJ2-3; CDR3: ASSVVTGLAGQDTQY
D: TRBD1; V: TRBV27; J: TRBJ1-2; CDR3: ASSPTGGNYGYT
D: TRBD1; V: TRBV5-1; J: TRBJ2-5; CDR3: ASSLNGQGEGETQY
D: -; V: TRBV12-3/TRBV12-4; J: TRBJ2-2; CDR3: ASSLSGELF
D: -; V: TRBV2; J: TRBJ2-1; CDR3: ASRGDSDEQF
D: -; V: TRBV2; J: TRBJ2-5; CDR3: ASNDNEDYQETQY
D: -; V: TRBV6-5; J: TRBJ2-2; CDR3: ASSPRGSGELF
D: TRBD2; V: TRBV2; J: TRBJ2-5; CDR3: ASSDQSGGGGETQY
D: -; V: TRBV4-1; J: TRBJ2-3; CDR3: ASSQVLRGRNTDTQY
D: -; V: TRBV11-2; J: TRBJ1-3; CDR3: ASSLPLTLAVNTIY
D: -; V: TRBV5-4; J: TRBJ1-2; CDR3: ASSPNYLRVGYT
D: -; V: TRBV5-1; J: TRBJ1-3; CDR3: ASSYTPADAFSGNTIY
D: -; V: TRBV10-3; J: TRBJ1-2; CDR3: AISVGRQVSGYT
D: TRBD1; V: TRBV5-6; J: TRBJ1-6; CDR3: ASSLKDRNNSPLH
D: -; V: TRBV9; J: TRBJ1-3; CDR3: ASSVGPGSGNTIY
D: TRBD1; V: TRBV6-5; J: TRBJ1-2; CDR3: ASSGQGRTYGYT
D: -; V: TRBV4-1; J: TRBJ1-6; CDR3: ASSHYRSSYNSPLH
D: -; V: TRBV4-1; J: TRBJ1-5; CDR3: ASSQAPYQGPNQPQH
D: TRBD1; V: TRBV2; J: TRBJ1-4; CDR3: ASSGRQGKEKLF
D: -; V: TRBV28; J: TRBJ1-1; CDR3: ASSPPYTQGWL
D: TRBD1; V: TRBV9; J: TRBJ1-5; CDR3: ASSVEDRGRSRRNQPQH
D: TRBD2; V: TRBV27; J: TRBJ2-2; CDR3: ASSLRGGWRGGPSGELF